The rows below give T cell receptor beta chains drawn from one sample of a study of vaccination and CD4 T cells after COVID-19. TCRdb used MiXCR to reprocess the PCR reads, holding one entry per CDR3 protein. The sample holds fewer than 12,000 distinct CDR3 sequences, 25% to 40% seen once. Their recognized antigens are unknown. Sequences were obtained from CD4+ T cells from blood, cultured in vitro. Receptors originate from a human donor who had recovered from COVID-19. The CDR3 runs from the conserved cysteine through the conserved F or W. Each record gives: D gene, V gene, clone size, J gene, CDR3 DNA, CDR3 protein. The D gene is left open where the match is weak. Clone size is not always given. Where it is, it says once, few, many or a class for expanded clones.

d_gene: TRBD2; v_gene: TRBV20-1; abundance: -; j_gene: TRBJ2-7; CDR3nt: TGCAGTGCTGAGGCCCTGACTAGCGGGAGCTACGAGCAGTACTTC; CDR3aa: CSAEALTSGSYEQYF
d_gene: TRBD1; v_gene: TRBV10-3; abundance: -; j_gene: TRBJ1-1; CDR3nt: TGTGCCATCAGGTCAGACAGGGCTTCGAACACTGAAGCTTTCTTT; CDR3aa: CAIRSDRASNTEAFF
d_gene: TRBD2; v_gene: TRBV6-5; abundance: few; j_gene: TRBJ2-5; CDR3nt: TGTGCCAGCAGTTACTCAGCGGGAGTATCAGAGACCCAGTACTTC; CDR3aa: CASSYSAGVSETQYF
d_gene: -; v_gene: TRBV7-2; abundance: -; j_gene: TRBJ2-7; CDR3nt: TGTGCCAGCAGCTTAAGCTCTGAGCAGTACTTC; CDR3aa: CASSLSSEQYF
d_gene: -; v_gene: TRBV19; abundance: -; j_gene: TRBJ2-7; CDR3nt: TGTGCCAGTAGCATCCAGCATACCTACGAGCAGTACTTC; CDR3aa: CASSIQHTYEQYF
d_gene: TRBD1; v_gene: TRBV20-1; abundance: medium-sized; j_gene: TRBJ1-5; CDR3nt: TGCAGTGCCGGACAGGGAGATCAGCCCCAGCATTTT; CDR3aa: CSAGQGDQPQHF
d_gene: -; v_gene: TRBV20-1; abundance: medium-sized; j_gene: TRBJ1-2; CDR3nt: TGCAGTGCTAGAGGCTCAGGGGACTATGGCTACACCTTC; CDR3aa: CSARGSGDYGYTF
d_gene: -; v_gene: TRBV6-1; abundance: few; j_gene: TRBJ1-2; CDR3nt: TGTGCCAGCAGTGACAGGGGTTTGGCTAACTATGGCTACACCTTC; CDR3aa: CASSDRGLANYGYTF
d_gene: -; v_gene: TRBV11-3; abundance: -; j_gene: TRBJ1-2; CDR3nt: TGTGCCAGCAGCTTAGATCGAGGGGAGCGAGGCTACACCTTC; CDR3aa: CASSLDRGERGYTF
d_gene: -; v_gene: TRBV5-1; abundance: -; j_gene: TRBJ2-7; CDR3nt: TGCGCCAGCAGCTTGACCGGGGCCCTCTACGAGCAGTACTTC; CDR3aa: CASSLTGALYEQYF
d_gene: -; v_gene: TRBV6-5; abundance: few; j_gene: TRBJ2-5; CDR3nt: TGTGCCAGCAGTTACTCGATTGTCAGGGTAGAGACCCAGTACTTC; CDR3aa: CASSYSIVRVETQYF
d_gene: -; v_gene: TRBV7-9; abundance: few; j_gene: TRBJ1-1; CDR3nt: TGTGCCAGCAGTCGAGCTGGGGACACTGAAGCTTTCTTT; CDR3aa: CASSRAGDTEAFF
d_gene: -; v_gene: TRBV20-1; abundance: -; j_gene: TRBJ1-1; CDR3nt: TGCAGTGCTAGCCGACCAAAGAACACTGAAGCTTTCTTT; CDR3aa: CSASRPKNTEAFF
d_gene: -; v_gene: TRBV11-2; abundance: -; j_gene: TRBJ1-2; CDR3nt: TGTGCCAGCAGCTCCCGACAGATTGGCTACACCTTC; CDR3aa: CASSSRQIGYTF
d_gene: -; v_gene: TRBV28; abundance: few; j_gene: TRBJ2-1; CDR3nt: TGTGCCAGCACCGGGAGCAACTACAATGAGCAGTTCTTC; CDR3aa: CASTGSNYNEQFF
d_gene: TRBD2; v_gene: TRBV30; abundance: -; j_gene: TRBJ2-7; CDR3nt: TGTGCCTGGGGCGGGGGCTCCTACGAGCAGTACTTC; CDR3aa: CAWGGGSYEQYF
d_gene: -; v_gene: TRBV6-1; abundance: few; j_gene: TRBJ1-1; CDR3nt: TGTGCCAGCAGAACCACAGGGAGGACTGAAGCTTTCTTT; CDR3aa: CASRTTGRTEAFF
d_gene: TRBD2; v_gene: TRBV6-2/TRBV6-3; abundance: -; j_gene: TRBJ2-1; CDR3nt: TGTGCCAGCAGTTACTCAGAGCGGGAGTCGAATGAGCAGTTCTTC; CDR3aa: CASSYSERESNEQFF
d_gene: TRBD1; v_gene: TRBV7-9; abundance: few; j_gene: TRBJ1-1; CDR3nt: TGTGCCAGCAGCTACGACAGGGGCCCGCTGGGTGAAGCTTTCTTT; CDR3aa: CASSYDRGPLGEAFF
d_gene: TRBD1; v_gene: TRBV6-1; abundance: -; j_gene: TRBJ1-5; CDR3nt: TGTGCCAGCAGCCGGACAGGGAATAGCAATCAGCCCCAGCATTTT; CDR3aa: CASSRTGNSNQPQHF
d_gene: TRBD2; v_gene: TRBV7-9; abundance: large; j_gene: TRBJ2-1; CDR3nt: TGTGCCAGCAGTTTCCGGGACTACTGGGGCTTC; CDR3aa: CASSFRDYWGF
d_gene: -; v_gene: TRBV2; abundance: -; j_gene: TRBJ1-2; CDR3nt: TGTGCCAGCAGTGTCAACAGGGAATATGGCTACACCTTC; CDR3aa: CASSVNREYGYTF
d_gene: -; v_gene: TRBV7-6; abundance: -; j_gene: TRBJ2-6; CDR3nt: TGTGCCAGCAGCCCAGACCCTCTAAGGGCCAACGTCCTGACTTTC; CDR3aa: CASSPDPLRANVLTF
d_gene: -; v_gene: TRBV12-3/TRBV12-4; abundance: -; j_gene: TRBJ1-1; CDR3nt: TGTGCCAGCAGTTCCTCCCCCGGGGGTGAAGCTTTCTTT; CDR3aa: CASSSSPGGEAFF
d_gene: -; v_gene: TRBV6-2/TRBV6-3; abundance: -; j_gene: TRBJ2-7; CDR3nt: TGTGCCAGCAGTAGTCAGCGGTCCGCCTCCTACGAGCAGTACTTC; CDR3aa: CASSSQRSASYEQYF
d_gene: TRBD2; v_gene: TRBV6-5; abundance: -; j_gene: TRBJ2-7; CDR3nt: TGTGCCAGCAGTTACTCGATGGGGGAGGGCGAGCAGTACTTC; CDR3aa: CASSYSMGEGEQYF
d_gene: -; v_gene: TRBV24-1; abundance: few; j_gene: TRBJ2-6; CDR3nt: TGTGCCACCAGTGATACAGGGACCGGGGCCAACGTCCTGACTTTC; CDR3aa: CATSDTGTGANVLTF
d_gene: -; v_gene: TRBV10-3; abundance: -; j_gene: TRBJ2-7; CDR3nt: TGTGCCATCAGTCCTAGGGACCCTCCCTCCTACGAGCAGTACTTC; CDR3aa: CAISPRDPPSYEQYF
d_gene: -; v_gene: TRBV7-3; abundance: -; j_gene: TRBJ1-1; CDR3nt: TGTGCCAGCAGTCCCAGGAGGGGCACTGAAGCTTTCTTT; CDR3aa: CASSPRRGTEAFF
d_gene: TRBD1; v_gene: TRBV9; abundance: -; j_gene: TRBJ1-2; CDR3nt: TGTGCCAGCAGCGTAGCTACAGGGGATGGTGGCTACACCTTC; CDR3aa: CASSVATGDGGYTF
d_gene: -; v_gene: TRBV20-1; abundance: medium-sized; j_gene: TRBJ1-2; CDR3nt: TGCAGTGCCACGGGGGGGACGTCGGCGGGGAACTATGGCTACACCTTC; CDR3aa: CSATGGTSAGNYGYTF
d_gene: TRBD2; v_gene: TRBV7-6; abundance: few; j_gene: TRBJ2-7; CDR3nt: TGTGCCAGCAGCTCAGGACTAGCGGGAGGCGAGCAGTACTTC; CDR3aa: CASSSGLAGGEQYF
d_gene: TRBD1; v_gene: TRBV6-1; abundance: few; j_gene: TRBJ2-7; CDR3nt: TGTGCCAGCAGCCAAGGACAGGGCTACGAGCAGTACTTC; CDR3aa: CASSQGQGYEQYF
d_gene: -; v_gene: TRBV4-2; abundance: -; j_gene: TRBJ1-2; CDR3nt: TGTGCCAGCAGCCAAGCCCTGCCTTATGGCTACACCTTC; CDR3aa: CASSQALPYGYTF
d_gene: TRBD2; v_gene: TRBV10-3; abundance: few; j_gene: TRBJ2-2; CDR3nt: TGTGCCATCGGGGGACTAGCGGGAGGCACCGGGGAGCTGTTTTTT; CDR3aa: CAIGGLAGGTGELFF
d_gene: TRBD1; v_gene: TRBV6-2/TRBV6-3; abundance: -; j_gene: TRBJ2-1; CDR3nt: TGTGCCAGCAGAGGCGACAGGGCCTACAATGAGCAGTTCTTC; CDR3aa: CASRGDRAYNEQFF
d_gene: -; v_gene: TRBV6-1; abundance: -; j_gene: TRBJ1-5; CDR3nt: TGTGCCAGCAGTGGCACGGAGTTTCAGCCCCAGCATTTT; CDR3aa: CASSGTEFQPQHF
d_gene: TRBD1; v_gene: TRBV6-1; abundance: few; j_gene: TRBJ1-1; CDR3nt: TGTGCCAGCAGTGCAACAGGGGCTGGCACTGAAGCTTTCTTT; CDR3aa: CASSATGAGTEAFF
d_gene: -; v_gene: TRBV2; abundance: -; j_gene: TRBJ2-6; CDR3nt: TGTGCCAGCAGTGAAAGATGGAACGTCCTGACTTTC; CDR3aa: CASSERWNVLTF
d_gene: TRBD1; v_gene: TRBV6-2/TRBV6-3; abundance: -; j_gene: TRBJ2-3; CDR3nt: TGTGCCAGCGGCTCACGGACAGGGACCACAGATACGCAGTATTTT; CDR3aa: CASGSRTGTTDTQYF
d_gene: -; v_gene: TRBV7-8; abundance: -; j_gene: TRBJ2-7; CDR3nt: TGTGCCAGCAGCTTAGAGGGGTTGGCCGAGCAGTACTTC; CDR3aa: CASSLEGLAEQYF
d_gene: TRBD2; v_gene: TRBV20-1; abundance: -; j_gene: TRBJ2-5; CDR3nt: TGCAGTGCTAGACCTTCTCTAGCGGGTCAAGAGACCCAGTACTTC; CDR3aa: CSARPSLAGQETQYF
d_gene: TRBD1; v_gene: TRBV5-1; abundance: -; j_gene: TRBJ2-5; CDR3nt: TGCGCCAGCAGCGCCGGGACAGGGGGCGAAGAGACCCAGTACTTC; CDR3aa: CASSAGTGGEETQYF
d_gene: TRBD1; v_gene: TRBV10-3; abundance: few; j_gene: TRBJ1-5; CDR3nt: TGTGCCATCAGTGACCCCGGGACAGTGGGTCAGCCCCAGCATTTT; CDR3aa: CAISDPGTVGQPQHF
d_gene: -; v_gene: TRBV7-6; abundance: -; j_gene: TRBJ1-1; CDR3nt: TGTGCCAGCAGCTTAGACTTGGGGGCGGAAGCTTTCTTT; CDR3aa: CASSLDLGAEAFF
d_gene: -; v_gene: TRBV20-1; abundance: -; j_gene: TRBJ1-1; CDR3nt: TGCAGTGCTAGAGATGGCTTATTTGGAAGAGCTTTCTTT; CDR3aa: CSARDGLFGRAFF
d_gene: TRBD2; v_gene: TRBV7-2; abundance: few; j_gene: TRBJ2-5; CDR3nt: TGTGCCAGCAGCTTAGATTACGGGGGGGTCGGGACCCAGTACTTC; CDR3aa: CASSLDYGGVGTQYF
d_gene: -; v_gene: TRBV12-3/TRBV12-4; abundance: -; j_gene: TRBJ1-1; CDR3nt: TGTGCCAGCAGTTTATCCGCGAACACTGAAGCTTTCTTT; CDR3aa: CASSLSANTEAFF
d_gene: TRBD1; v_gene: TRBV19; abundance: -; j_gene: TRBJ2-1; CDR3nt: TGTGCCAGTAGTATGGGGACAGGGTTGCAGTTCTTC; CDR3aa: CASSMGTGLQFF
d_gene: -; v_gene: TRBV6-2/TRBV6-3; abundance: -; j_gene: TRBJ1-1; CDR3nt: TGTGCCAGCAGTGGACTGTTTAACACTGAAGCTTTCTTT; CDR3aa: CASSGLFNTEAFF
d_gene: TRBD2; v_gene: TRBV7-9; abundance: -; j_gene: TRBJ2-3; CDR3nt: TGTGCCAGCAGCTTAGTAGCGGGGGGCACAGATACGCAGTATTTT; CDR3aa: CASSLVAGGTDTQYF
d_gene: TRBD2; v_gene: TRBV20-1; abundance: few; j_gene: TRBJ2-7; CDR3nt: TGCAGTGCCATCCGCACTAGCGGACACTACGAGCAGTACTTC; CDR3aa: CSAIRTSGHYEQYF
d_gene: TRBD1; v_gene: TRBV20-1; abundance: few; j_gene: TRBJ1-3; CDR3nt: TGCAGGGGACAGGGGGCGCAGGAACGCAACACCATATATTTT; CDR3aa: CRGQGAQERNTIYF
d_gene: -; v_gene: TRBV28; abundance: -; j_gene: TRBJ2-7; CDR3nt: TGTGCCAGCAGAAGAGGACACTCCTCCTACGAGCAGTACTTC; CDR3aa: CASRRGHSSYEQYF
d_gene: TRBD1; v_gene: TRBV5-6; abundance: few; j_gene: TRBJ2-7; CDR3nt: TGTGCCAGCAGCTGGGACAGTAGCTCCTACGAGCAGTACTTC; CDR3aa: CASSWDSSSYEQYF
d_gene: TRBD1; v_gene: TRBV5-4; abundance: -; j_gene: TRBJ2-3; CDR3nt: TGTGCCAGCACCCCGGGACAGGGATTAGGTACGCAGTATTTT; CDR3aa: CASTPGQGLGTQYF